One sample yielded the 23 T cell receptor beta chains listed below, sequenced in a study of T cell repertoires in cytomegalovirus infection. Via MiXCR, TCRdb re-called the reads, giving one row per CDR3 protein. This table has hundreds of thousands of distinct CDR3 sequences, 35% to 40% appearing once. Sequenced sample: PBMCs. These receptors came from a human donor in good health (CMV status not recorded). Some clones in this sample may be carry-over from other donors' samples.

The V call is TRBV9, the J call TRBJ2-5; 11 positions match TRBD2. This CDR3 comprises 17 residues. Germline V lookup: CDR1 SGDLS, CDR2 YYNGEE. J lost 4 bases, V lost 3 bases, and 11 bases had no gene match. The CDR3 is CASSAPIAGGRGETQYF. As DNA, the CDR3 is TGTGCCAGCAGCGCCCCTATAGCGGGGGGGCGGGGAGAGACCCAGTACTTC.

The rearrangement links TRBV11-2 to TRBJ1-2; D possibly corresponds to TRBD1 (5 bases). This CDR3 contains 15 residues. V lost 0 bases, J lost 6 bases, and 14 bases lay in between. Germline CDR1 and CDR2: SGHAT and FQNNGV. The CDR3 sequence is CASSLEPSGTHGYTF. The DNA of the CDR3 is TGTGCCAGCAGCTTAGAGCCTTCCGGGACCCATGGCTACACCTTC.

Remarks on this clonotype: A much more abundant neighbour one base away suggests this may be a read error. The V call is TRBV7-2, the J call TRBJ2-4, with D maybe TRBD2 (5 bases). This CDR3 is 15 amino acids long. The V end lost 6 bases, the J end lost 4 bases, and 16 bases lay between the germline ends. Germline lookup yields CDR1 SGHTA and CDR2 FQGNSA. The CDR3 sequence is CASSLGFGVKNIQYF. CDR3 in DNA: TGTGCCAGCAGTTTGGGCTTCGGGGTTAAAAACATTCAGTACTTC.

The chain combines TRBV20-1 with TRBJ2-1; the match to TRBD2 covers 13 bases. Trimming removed 6 bases from V and 4 bases from J; junction bases left unmatched: 3. CDR3 length: 14 residues. In germline, CDR1 is DFQATT, CDR2 SNEGSKA (reference sequence). CDR3 loop: CSAGLAGVYNEQFF. In DNA, the CDR3 is TGCAGTGCCGGACTAGCGGGGGTGTACAATGAGCAGTTCTTC.

This chain connects TRBV28 to TRBJ2-5; 7 bases agree with TRBD1. The CDR3 runs 14 residues. The germline CDR1 and CDR2 sequences are MDHEN and SYDVKM. The J segment lost 3 bases and the V segment lost 3 bases, leaving 4 bases of the junction unmatched. CDR3 residues: CASSLTGLEETQYF. The DNA of the CDR3 is TGTGCCAGCAGTTTGACAGGGTTAGAAGAGACCCAGTACTTC.

Comments on this clonotype: Since the CDR3 does not end with the conserved phenylalanine or tryptophan, this likely comes from a read error. The limits of the CDR3 on the DNA are not certain, so only TCRdb's listed CDR3 is given. V gene TRBV10-3 combines with J gene TRBJ1-1. With termini counted, the CDR3 has 13 amino acids. Germline V gene sequence: CDR1 ENHRY, CDR2 SYGVKD. The CDR3 reads CAISEAGGPEALL.

In this sample, this clonotype turned up many times. The CDR3 region has the DNA TGTGCCAGCAGCTTAGGAGGGGCCGGCTCTGGGGCCAACGTCCTGACTTTC. Residues: CASSLGGAGSGANVLTF. J is TRBJ2-6 and V is TRBV7-2; D is possibly TRBD1 or TRBD2 (5 bases each). This CDR3 region has 17 residues. Germline V gives CDR1 SGHTA, CDR2 FQGNSA. The V end lost 1 base, the J end lost 0 bases, and 10 bases lay between the germline ends.

The chain links TRBV9 to TRBJ1-5, with unresolved D. Germline CDR1 and CDR2: SGDLS and YYNGEE. With 0 bases removed from V and 3 bases from J, the gap between germline ends came to 10 bases. This CDR3 region has 15 residues. The CDR3: CASSVEGGYNQPQHF. DNA for the CDR3: TGTGCCAGCAGCGTAGAAGGAGGGTACAATCAGCCCCAGCATTTT.

The chain recombines TRBV5-1 with TRBJ1-1; TRBD1 matches at 10 bases. The length of the CDR3 is 16 residues. V lost 4 bases and J lost 0; bases outside the gene matches: 6. Germline CDR1 and CDR2: SGHRS and YFSETQ. The CDR3 reads CASSRDRGAMNTEAFF. The CDR3 nucleotides are TGCGCCAGCAGCCGGGACAGGGGCGCGATGAACACTGAAGCTTTCTTT.

Turning to this clonotype: This may arise from a read error, as a much more abundant clone is one base away. V gene TRBV7-2 combines with J gene TRBJ1-2; no definite D call. This CDR3 comprises 12 residues. V was trimmed by 10 bases and J by 4 bases, leaving 13 bases between them. Germline V lookup: CDR1 SGHTA, CDR2 FQGNSA. CDR3 in amino acids: CATRSRSYGYTF. The DNA for the CDR3 is TGTGCCACCCGATCCCGTAGCTATGGCTACACCTTC.

The rearrangement joins TRBV7-8 to TRBJ1-1, with D uncertain. The CDR3 totals 17 residues. V lost 5 bases, J lost 4 bases, and 23 bases lay in between. CDR1 is SGHVS and CDR2 is FQNEAQ in the germline V gene. The CDR3 spells CASSGRQVDSRGTEAFF. CDR3 coding DNA: TGTGCCAGCAGCGGAAGGCAGGTCGACTCCCGGGGCACTGAAGCTTTCTTT. Combining the CDR3 with reference TRBV7-8 and TRBJ1-1 gives the whole variable domain GAGVSQSPRYKVAKRGQDVALRCDPISGHVSLFWYQQALGQGPEFLTYFQNEAQLDKSGLPSDRFFAERPEGSVSTLKIQRTQQEDSAVYLCASSGRQVDSRGTEAFFGQGTRLTVV.

The CDR3 bases are TGCAGCGTTTCGCAGAGCCGGAACTATGGCTACACCTTC. The encoded protein is CSVSQSRNYGYTF. The chain uses TRBV29-1 and TRBJ1-2; D not certain. Looked up from germline, CDR1 is SQVTM and CDR2 is ANQGSEA. V was shortened by 5 bases and J by 2 bases, with 12 bases between the two germline ends. The CDR3 consists of 13 residues.

This clonotype was seen a handful of times. The chain joins TRBV7-9 to TRBJ2-7, with D tentatively TRBD2 (5 bases). The germline V and J ends were trimmed by 3 bases and 2 bases, with 11 bases remaining between them. Germline lookup yields CDR1 SEHNR and CDR2 FQNEAQ (reference sequence). The CDR3 is made up of 14 amino acids. The CDR3 reads CASSFRGGPYEQYF. CDR3 sequence (DNA): TGTGCCAGCAGCTTTCGGGGTGGCCCCTACGAGCAGTACTTC. The variable domain in full, completed from reference TRBV7-9 and TRBJ2-7, reads DTGVSQNPRHKITKRGQNVTFRCDPISEHNRLYWYRQTLGQGPEFLTYFQNEAQLEKSRLLSDRFSAERPKGSFSTLEIQRTEQGDSAMYLCASSFRGGPYEQYFGPGTRLTVT.

V usage is TRBV19 and J usage is TRBJ2-3, with 7 positions matching TRBD1. The length of the CDR3 is 16 residues. Germline V CDR1 and CDR2: LNHDA, SQIVND (reference sequence). V lost 10 bases to trimming and J lost 0 bases; unmatched junction nucleotides: 13. In DNA, the CDR3 is TGTGCCATCACTACAGGGGTCAGCCGGAGCACAGATACGCAGTATTTT. Amino acids: CAITTGVSRSTDTQYF.

This chain uses TRBV20-1 with TRBJ1-2, with 7 bases fitting TRBD1. Per germline, CDR1 DFQATT and CDR2 SNEGSKA (reference sequence). This CDR3 region has 13 residues. Trimming took 1 base from V and 7 from J; bases not matched to a gene: 6. For the CDR3, the DNA is TGCAGTGCTAGAGTGGGAGGGGGCCTTGGCTACACCTTC. It yields the protein CSARVGGGLGYTF.

This clonotype was seen ten or more times. This rearrangement joins TRBV28 to TRBJ1-5; no definite D call. This CDR3 has 16 residues. V was trimmed by 5 bases and J by 6 bases, leaving 20 bases between them. CDR1 is MDHEN and CDR2 is SYDVKM in the germline V gene. As DNA, the CDR3 is TGTGCCAGCAGTCCCCCCCTTGGGCATAATACTCAGCCCCAGCATTTT. This sequence encodes CASSPPLGHNTQPQHF.

The chain recombines TRBV5-6 with TRBJ2-7; D possibly uses TRBD1 or TRBD2 (5 bases each). Between the trimmed V and J ends, which lost 3 bases and 3 bases, there was a span of 19 bases. Germline values: CDR1 SGHDT, CDR2 YYEEEE. The CDR3 consists of 16 residues. The chain's CDR3 is CASSSGPDTYFYEQYF. Written as DNA, the CDR3 is TGTGCCAGCAGCTCGGGACCAGACACTTATTTCTACGAGCAGTACTTC. Looking up the rest from reference TRBV5-6 and TRBJ2-7 gives the full variable domain: DAGVTQSPTHLIKTRGQQVTLRCSPKSGHDTVSWYQQALGQGPQFIFQYYEEEERQRGNFPDRFSGHQFPNYSSELNVNALLLGDSALYLCASSSGPDTYFYEQYFGPGTRLTVT.

This clonotype was counted between two and nine times. The rearrangement joins TRBV7-6 to TRBJ2-5; tentative D call: TRBD2 (5 bases). CDR1 and CDR2 from the germline V gene are SGHVS and FNYEAQ. CDR3 length equals 15 residues. Between the trimmed V and J ends, which lost 4 bases and 1 base, there was a span of 13 bases. The CDR3: CASSSQVGVQETQYF. CDR3 nucleotide sequence: TGTGCCAGCAGCTCCCAGGTCGGGGTCCAAGAGACCCAGTACTTC.

The V and J genes are TRBV5-4 and TRBJ1-2, with TRBD1 matching over 7 bases. CDR1 SGHNT and CDR2 YYREEE come from the germline V gene (reference sequence). The ends lost 2 bases at V and 4 bases at J; junction bases unmatched: 11. This CDR3 is 16 amino acids long. The CDR3 DNA is TGTGCCAGCAGCTTAGGTACAGGGGCCTCGCTCTATGGCTACACCTTC. Its protein is CASSLGTGASLYGYTF.

The chain has TRBV24-1 and TRBJ2-5; D perhaps matches TRBD2 (6 bases). Trimming took 5 bases from V and 0 from J, leaving 15 bases between them. CDR1 is KGHDR, CDR2 SFDVKD, per germline. The CDR3 extends over 16 amino acids. This CDR3 is CATSGSGDSHQETQYF. CDR3 nucleotide sequence: TGTGCCACCAGTGGTTCGGGGGACTCCCACCAAGAGACCCAGTACTTC.

About this clonotype: One junction end disagrees with the germline gene, perhaps due to a read error. The rearrangement uses TRBV7-8 and TRBJ1-2, with D perhaps matching TRBD1 (5 bases). The CDR3 is 15 residues long. Per germline, CDR1 SGHVS and CDR2 FQNEAQ. CDR3 DNA sequence: TGTGCCAGCAGCAAGGGGTCGCGGGAGAACTATGGCTACTCCTTC. The encoded protein is CASSKGSRENYGYSF.

The J gene is TRBJ1-2, the V gene TRBV5-6; D is ambiguous. CDR3 length equals 14 residues. V was trimmed by 1 base and J by 8 bases, leaving 15 bases between them. Germline V gene lookup returns CDR1 SGHDT and CDR2 YYEEEE. CDR3 DNA sequence: TGTGCCAGCAGCTTGTCTTCCGGGGTTTGGGGCTACACCTTC. This gives the protein CASSLSSGVWGYTF.

This clonotype appeared many times. The chain recombines TRBV7-8 with TRBJ1-1; 8 nucleotides line up with TRBD1. Germline CDR1 and CDR2: SGHVS and FQNEAQ. This CDR3 spans 17 amino acids. Unmatched junction bases numbered 15, after V lost 5 bases and J lost 4 bases. The CDR3 loop is CASSTVGDRRRTTEAFF. The DNA of the CDR3 is TGTGCCAGCAGCACCGTTGGGGACAGGCGTAGGACCACTGAAGCTTTCTTT. Full variable domain (remainder filled in from reference TRBV7-8 and TRBJ1-1): GAGVSQSPRYKVAKRGQDVALRCDPISGHVSLFWYQQALGQGPEFLTYFQNEAQLDKSGLPSDRFFAERPEGSVSTLKIQRTQQEDSAVYLCASSTVGDRRRTTEAFFGQGTRLTVV.